The rows below give T cell receptor beta chains drawn from one sample of a study of CD8 T cells in Susac syndrome. TCRdb processed the immunoSEQ multiplex PCR reads anew with MiXCR; each CDR3 protein has one entry. Found here are 70,000 to 100,000 distinct CDR3 sequences, approximately 96% of them singletons; the top ten hold roughly 0.44%. Material for sequencing was CD8+ T cells from PBMCs. All receptors derive from a human donor with Susac syndrome. The CDR3 runs from the conserved cysteine through the conserved F or W. A D gene is named only where the DNA matches it firmly. Only some rows state a clone size, as once, few, many or a class for expanded clones.

TRBD2 TRBJ2-3 NA TRBV4-3 CASSQTSGGSGTQYF TGCGCCAGCAGCCAGACTAGCGGGGGGTCTGGTACGCAGTATTTT
NA TRBJ2-5 NA TRBV6-2/TRBV6-3 CASSYPAGVEYF TGTGCCAGCAGTTACCCCGCCGGAGTGGAGTACTTC
NA TRBJ2-2 NA TRBV29-1 CSVGSADTGELFF TGCAGCGTTGGGTCTGCGGACACCGGGGAGCTGTTTTTT
NA TRBJ2-7 NA TRBV27 CASSKPGLEQYF TGTGCCAGCAGCAAACCCGGCCTCGAGCAGTACTTC
TRBD1 TRBJ2-1 NA TRBV20-1 CSAWTGDHNEQFF TGCAGTGCTTGGACAGGGGACCACAATGAGCAGTTCTTC
NA TRBJ2-3 NA TRBV29-1 CSAHLVGGTTDTQYF TGCAGCGCCCACCTAGTAGGAGGTACAACAGATACGCAGTATTTT
TRBD2 TRBJ2-3 NA TRBV20-1 CSASSAGAATDTQYF TGCAGTGCTAGTTCAGCGGGGGCTGCAACAGATACGCAGTATTTT
TRBD2 TRBJ2-1 NA TRBV25-1 CASSLAGGWNEQFF TGTGCCAGCAGTCTAGCGGGAGGCTGGAATGAGCAGTTCTTC
NA TRBJ2-2 NA TRBV7-9 CASIRDANTGELFF TGTGCCAGCATCCGGGACGCCAACACCGGGGAGCTGTTTTTT
NA TRBJ2-1 NA TRBV5-1 CASSLVPHNNEQFF TGCGCCAGCAGCTTGGTCCCACACAACAATGAGCAGTTCTTC
TRBD1 TRBJ2-3 NA TRBV9 CASSVAKFDRGHPDTQYF TGTGCCAGCAGCGTAGCGAAATTCGACAGGGGCCACCCAGATACGCAGTATTTT
NA TRBJ1-2 NA TRBV30 CAWNRAPVYGYTF TGTGCCTGGAATAGGGCTCCAGTCTATGGCTACACCTTC
NA TRBJ2-5 NA TRBV7-9 CASLVRGGPETQYF TGTGCCAGCCTAGTTCGAGGGGGGCCGGAGACCCAGTACTTC
NA TRBJ1-5 NA TRBV2 CASSESFSNQPQHF TGTGCCAGCAGTGAATCCTTTAGCAATCAGCCCCAGCATTTT
NA TRBJ1-2 NA TRBV12-3/TRBV12-4 CASSLALSSYGYTF TGTGCCAGCAGTTTAGCGCTTTCTTCCTATGGCTACACCTTC
NA TRBJ1-1 NA TRBV30 CAWSVRGVMNTEAFF TGTGCCTGGAGTGTACGAGGGGTCATGAACACTGAAGCTTTCTTT
TRBD2 TRBJ2-5 once TRBV13 CASSIGEGETQYF TGTGCCAGCAGCATCGGGGAGGGGGAGACCCAGTACTTC
TRBD1 TRBJ2-1 NA TRBV6-5 CASSYSTLDRYNEQFF TGTGCCAGCAGTTACTCGACTTTGGACAGGTACAATGAGCAGTTCTTC
NA TRBJ2-2 NA TRBV5-8 CASSPARELFF TGTGCCAGCAGCCCGGCGCGGGAGCTGTTTTTT
NA TRBJ2-1 NA TRBV7-9 CASSSRVTEQFF TGTGCCAGCAGCTCCAGGGTGACTGAGCAGTTCTTC
NA TRBJ1-6 NA TRBV5-1 CASSLLGTDNSPLHF TGCGCCAGCAGCTTGTTGGGGACGGATAATTCACCCCTCCACTTT
NA TRBJ2-1 NA TRBV9 CASSESGNSYNEQFF TGTGCCAGCAGCGAATCCGGGAACTCCTACAATGAGCAGTTCTTC
TRBD2 TRBJ2-7 NA TRBV20-1 CSAYDPGAGAYEQYF TGCAGTGCTTATGACCCGGGAGCGGGAGCCTACGAGCAGTACTTC
NA TRBJ2-7 NA TRBV20-1 CSAPFGTSYGEQYF TGCAGTGCCCCCTTCGGGACTTCCTACGGGGAGCAGTACTTC
NA TRBJ2-7 NA TRBV5-1 CASSSTTGELGPDEQYF TGCGCCAGCAGCTCAACAACCGGAGAGTTAGGGCCGGACGAGCAGTACTTC
NA TRBJ2-3 NA TRBV20-1 CSASERQHTDTQYF TGCAGTGCTAGTGAGAGACAGCACACAGATACGCAGTATTTT
NA TRBJ2-1 NA TRBV5-1 CASSTPGGRYNEQFF TGCGCCAGCAGCACCCCGGGGGGCCGCTACAATGAGCAGTTCTTC
NA TRBJ2-1 NA TRBV28 CASGQSDEQFF TGTGCCAGCGGCCAATCAGATGAGCAGTTCTTC
TRBD1 TRBJ2-2 NA TRBV9 CASSQGAGELFF TGTGCCAGCAGTCAGGGGGCCGGGGAGCTGTTTTTT
NA TRBJ2-1 NA TRBV7-2 CASSLDYPVGDEQFF TGTGCCAGCAGCTTAGACTATCCCGTTGGGGATGAGCAGTTCTTC
NA TRBJ2-4 NA TRBV5-6 CASSLGGQKNIQYF TGTGCCAGCAGCTTGGGGGGGCAGAAAAACATTCAGTACTTC
NA TRBJ2-1 NA TRBV7-9 CASSDTGRGNEQFF TGTGCCAGCAGCGACACAGGGCGCGGCAATGAGCAGTTCTTC
NA TRBJ2-7 NA TRBV28 CASSFSESYEQYF TGTGCCAGCAGCTTTAGCGAATCCTACGAGCAGTACTTC
NA TRBJ1-2 NA TRBV29-1 CSVEDRSGANYGYTF TGCAGCGTTGAAGATCGGTCGGGGGCCAACTATGGCTACACCTTC
NA TRBJ2-6 NA TRBV29-1 CSVSGRVDGANVLTF TGCAGCGTTTCAGGAAGGGTCGACGGGGCCAACGTCCTGACTTTC
NA TRBJ1-2 NA TRBV27 CASSLSGLQGYTF TGTGCCAGCAGTTTATCAGGGCTCCAAGGCTACACCTTC
NA TRBJ2-7 NA TRBV12-3/TRBV12-4 CASSLAGSYEQYF TGTGCCAGCAGTTTAGCGGGTTCTTACGAGCAGTACTTC
TRBD1 TRBJ1-2 NA TRBV29-1 CSVAGTGKHHGYTF TGCAGCGTCGCCGGGACAGGTAAACACCATGGCTACACCTTC
TRBD2 TRBJ2-1 NA TRBV6-5 CASSHGLAGGGNEQFF TGTGCCAGCAGTCACGGACTAGCGGGAGGGGGCAATGAGCAGTTCTTC
NA TRBJ1-2 NA TRBV20-1 CSAQIPDIDNYGYTF TGCAGTGCTCAGATCCCGGACATTGATAACTATGGCTACACCTTC
TRBD2 TRBJ2-1 NA TRBV7-2 CASSLIGVAGEAYNEQFF TGTGCCAGCAGCTTGATAGGGGTAGCGGGAGAAGCCTACAATGAGCAGTTCTTC
NA TRBJ2-3 NA TRBV29-1 CSALLATDTQYF TGCAGCGCTCTACTAGCCACAGATACGCAGTATTTT
NA TRBJ1-3 NA TRBV20-1 CSARDPFGTTGNTIYF TGCAGTGCTAGAGATCCGTTTGGCACTACTGGAAACACCATATATTTT
TRBD2 TRBJ2-5 NA TRBV14 CASSPSLLAGEETQYF TGTGCCAGCAGCCCCTCCCTTCTAGCGGGAGAAGAGACCCAGTACTTC
TRBD1 TRBJ2-2 NA TRBV5-1 CASSYRTGGTGELFF TGCGCCAGCAGCTACAGGACAGGGGGGACCGGGGAGCTGTTTTTT
TRBD2 TRBJ2-1 NA TRBV11-2 CASSLSGTESYDNEQFF TGTGCCAGCAGCTTAAGCGGGACGGAATCCTATGACAATGAGCAGTTCTTC